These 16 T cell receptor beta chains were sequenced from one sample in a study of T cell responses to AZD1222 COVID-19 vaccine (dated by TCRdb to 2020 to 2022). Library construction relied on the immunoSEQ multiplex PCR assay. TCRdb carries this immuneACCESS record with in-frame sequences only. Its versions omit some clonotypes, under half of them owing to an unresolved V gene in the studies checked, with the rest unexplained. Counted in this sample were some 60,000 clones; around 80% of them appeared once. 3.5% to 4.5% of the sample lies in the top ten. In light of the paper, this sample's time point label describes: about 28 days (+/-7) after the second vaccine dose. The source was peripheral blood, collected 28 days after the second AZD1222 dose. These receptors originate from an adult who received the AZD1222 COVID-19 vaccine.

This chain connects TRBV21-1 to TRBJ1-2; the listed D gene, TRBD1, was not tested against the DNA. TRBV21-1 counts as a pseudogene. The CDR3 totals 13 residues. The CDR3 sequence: CASVGRGHGGYTF. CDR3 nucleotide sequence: TGTGCCAGCGTGGGCAGGGGGCATGGGGGCTACACCTTC.

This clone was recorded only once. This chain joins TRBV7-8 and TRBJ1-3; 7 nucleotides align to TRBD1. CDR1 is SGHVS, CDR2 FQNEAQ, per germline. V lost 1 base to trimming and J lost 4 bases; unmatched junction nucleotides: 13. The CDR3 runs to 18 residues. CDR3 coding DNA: TGTGCCAGCAGCTTAGAACAGGGGCGGCCTGAGGGGGGAAACACCATATATTTT. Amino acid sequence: CASSLEQGRPEGGNTIYF.

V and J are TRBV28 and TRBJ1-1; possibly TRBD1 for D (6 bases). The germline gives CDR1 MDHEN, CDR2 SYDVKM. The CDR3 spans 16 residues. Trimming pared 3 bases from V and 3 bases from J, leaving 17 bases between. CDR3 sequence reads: CASSLTRGVSYTEAFF. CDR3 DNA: TGTGCCAGCAGTTTGACCAGGGGAGTCTCCTACACTGAAGCTTTCTTT.

CDR3 DNA: TGTGCCTGGAGCTTGCAGGGGGGATCCGAGCAGTACTTC. It specifies CAWSLQGGSEQYF. This chain joins TRBV30 and TRBJ2-7; D perhaps matches TRBD1 (7 bases). This CDR3 spans 13 amino acids. V lost 3 bases, J lost 6 bases, and 15 bases lay in between. The germline CDR1 and CDR2 sequences are GTSNPN and SVGIG (reference sequence).

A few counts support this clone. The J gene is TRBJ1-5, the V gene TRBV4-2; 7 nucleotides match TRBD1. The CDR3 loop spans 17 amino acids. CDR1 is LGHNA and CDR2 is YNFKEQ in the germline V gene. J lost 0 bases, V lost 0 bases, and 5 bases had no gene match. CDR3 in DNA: TGTGCCAGCAGCCAAGAGCTGACAGGGTATAGCAATCAGCCCCAGCATTTT. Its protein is CASSQELTGYSNQPQHF.

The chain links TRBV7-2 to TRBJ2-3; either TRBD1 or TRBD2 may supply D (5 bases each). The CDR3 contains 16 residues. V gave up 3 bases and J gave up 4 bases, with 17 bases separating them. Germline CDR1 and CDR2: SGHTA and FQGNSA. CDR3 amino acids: CASSFRGGAPADTQYF. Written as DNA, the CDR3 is TGTGCCAGCAGCTTCCGTGGGGGAGCCCCCGCAGATACGCAGTATTTT. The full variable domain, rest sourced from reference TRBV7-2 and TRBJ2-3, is GAGVSQSPSNKVTEKGKDVELRCDPISGHTALYWYRQSLGQGLEFLIYFQGNSAPDKSGLPSDRFSAERTGGSVSTLTIQRTQQEDSAVYLCASSFRGGAPADTQYFGPGTRLTVL.

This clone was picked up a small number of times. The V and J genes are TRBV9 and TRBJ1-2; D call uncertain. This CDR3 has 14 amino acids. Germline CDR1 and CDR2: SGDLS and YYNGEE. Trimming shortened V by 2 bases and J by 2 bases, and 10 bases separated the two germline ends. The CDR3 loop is CASSVGIGNYGYTF. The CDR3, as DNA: TGTGCCAGCAGCGTGGGGATTGGGAACTATGGCTACACCTTC.

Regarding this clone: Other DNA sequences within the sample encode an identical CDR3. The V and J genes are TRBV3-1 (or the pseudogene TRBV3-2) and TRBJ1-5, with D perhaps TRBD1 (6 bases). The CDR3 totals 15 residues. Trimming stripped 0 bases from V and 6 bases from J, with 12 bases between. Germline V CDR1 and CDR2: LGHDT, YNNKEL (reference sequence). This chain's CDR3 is CASSQDSRGGQPQHF. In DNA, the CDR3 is TGTGCCAGCAGCCAAGATTCAAGGGGGGGTCAGCCCCAGCATTTT.

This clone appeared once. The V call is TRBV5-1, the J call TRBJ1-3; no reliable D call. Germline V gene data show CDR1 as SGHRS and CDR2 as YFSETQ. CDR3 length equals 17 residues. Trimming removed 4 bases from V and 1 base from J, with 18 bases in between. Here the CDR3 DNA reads TGCGCCAGCAGCACTGTGGGCCCGGGTGCATCTGGAAACACCATATATTTT. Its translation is CASSTVGPGASGNTIYF.

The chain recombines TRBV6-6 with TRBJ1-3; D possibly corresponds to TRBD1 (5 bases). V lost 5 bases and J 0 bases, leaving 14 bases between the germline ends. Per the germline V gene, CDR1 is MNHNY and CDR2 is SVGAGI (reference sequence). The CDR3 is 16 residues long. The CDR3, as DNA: TGTGCCAGCAGTGGCCTAGGACAAAGCTCTGGAAACACCATATATTTT. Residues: CASSGLGQSSGNTIYF.

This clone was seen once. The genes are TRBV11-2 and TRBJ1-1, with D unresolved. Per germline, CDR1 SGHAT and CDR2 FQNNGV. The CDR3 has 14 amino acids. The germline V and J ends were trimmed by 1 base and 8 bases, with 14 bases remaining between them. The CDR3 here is CASSLGPGPLEAFF. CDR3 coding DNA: TGTGCCAGCAGCTTAGGACCAGGACCCCTCGAAGCTTTCTTT.

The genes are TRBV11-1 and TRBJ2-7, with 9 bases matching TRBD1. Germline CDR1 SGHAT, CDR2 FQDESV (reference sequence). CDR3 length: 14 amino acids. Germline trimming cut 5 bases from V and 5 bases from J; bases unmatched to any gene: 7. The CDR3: CASSQGTGYHEQYF. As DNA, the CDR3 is TGTGCCAGCAGCCAAGGGACAGGGTACCACGAGCAGTACTTC.

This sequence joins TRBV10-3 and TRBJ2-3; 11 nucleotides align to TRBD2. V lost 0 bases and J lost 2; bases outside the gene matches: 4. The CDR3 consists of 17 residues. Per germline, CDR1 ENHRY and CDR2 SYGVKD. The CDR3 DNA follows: TGTGCCATCAGTGAGTCTCGACTAGCGGGGACCACAGATACGCAGTATTTT. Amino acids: CAISESRLAGTTDTQYF.

Written as DNA, the CDR3 is TGCGCCAGCAGTTACGGACAGGGGAGGGCCAGTGAGCAGTTCTTC. Translation gives CASSYGQGRASEQFF. V is TRBV5-1 and J is TRBJ2-1; 9 bases are a match to TRBD1. CDR1 and CDR2 (germline): SGHRS, YFSETQ. V was pared by 5 bases and J by 9 bases, with 12 bases of the junction left unmatched. The CDR3 extends over 15 amino acids.

In DNA form, the CDR3 reads TGTGCCAGTAGTTCCCTTGGTCGGGACAGGGGGTTCGACGAGCAGTACTTC. The encoded protein is CASSSLGRDRGFDEQYF. The chain carries TRBV19 and TRBJ2-7; 11 nucleotides match TRBD1. Germline V gene data show CDR1 as LNHDA and CDR2 as SQIVND (reference sequence). With V trimmed by 5 bases and J by 5 bases, 14 bases remained unmatched. This CDR3 contains 17 residues.

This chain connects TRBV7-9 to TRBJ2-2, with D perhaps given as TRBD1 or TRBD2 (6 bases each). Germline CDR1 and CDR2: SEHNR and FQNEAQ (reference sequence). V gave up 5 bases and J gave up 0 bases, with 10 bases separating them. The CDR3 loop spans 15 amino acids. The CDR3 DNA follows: TGTGCCAGCAGCCAGGGGACTGCGAACACCGGGGAGCTGTTTTTT. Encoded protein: CASSQGTANTGELFF.